This T cell receptor beta chain was sequenced during a study of blood T cell repertoires in COVID-19. Study-wide context: From T cells, B-cell-depleted T cells, or PBMCs came the material, which was cDNA or gDNA.

Germline V CDR1 and CDR2: MNHEY, SMNVEV (reference sequence). CDR3 length: 16 amino acids. Trimming removed 1 base from V and 6 bases from J, with 13 bases in between. Some clones are missing from TCRdb's copy, which holds only in-frame ones; the method was immunoSEQ multiplex PCR. The sample records hundreds of thousands of clones, 85% to 90% being singletons. Sequencing was carried out using PBMCs or T cells enriched from blood (not recorded which). This receptor was taken from a woman aged 50 to 60 who had recovered from COVID-19. The chain combines TRBV27 with TRBJ1-6; a weak D match, TRBD1 (5 bases). The CDR3, as DNA: TGTGCCAGCAGTTTATTTGGCCCGGGGGGTAATTCACCCCTCCACTTT. Translation: CASSLFGPGGNSPLHF.